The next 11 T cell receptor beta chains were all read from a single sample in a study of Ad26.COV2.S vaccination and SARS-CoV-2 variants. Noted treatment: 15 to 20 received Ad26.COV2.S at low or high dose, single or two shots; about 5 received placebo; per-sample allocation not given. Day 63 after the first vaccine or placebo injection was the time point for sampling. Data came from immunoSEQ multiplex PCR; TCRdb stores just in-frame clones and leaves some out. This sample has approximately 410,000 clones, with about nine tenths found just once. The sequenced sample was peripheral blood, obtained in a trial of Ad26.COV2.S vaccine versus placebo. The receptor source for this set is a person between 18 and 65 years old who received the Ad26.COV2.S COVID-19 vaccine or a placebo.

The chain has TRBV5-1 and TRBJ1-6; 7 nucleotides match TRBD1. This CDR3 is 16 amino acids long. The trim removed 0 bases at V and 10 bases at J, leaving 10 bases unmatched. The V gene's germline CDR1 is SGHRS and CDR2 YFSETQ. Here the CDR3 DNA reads TGCGCCAGCAGCTTGGCCACAGGGGCTTGGGAATCACCCCTCCACTTT. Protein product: CASSLATGAWESPLHF.

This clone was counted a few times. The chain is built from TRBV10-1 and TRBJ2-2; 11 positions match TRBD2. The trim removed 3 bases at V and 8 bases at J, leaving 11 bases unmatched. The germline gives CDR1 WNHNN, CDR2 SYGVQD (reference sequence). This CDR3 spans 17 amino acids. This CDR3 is CASSERTSGHQRGELFF. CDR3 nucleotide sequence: TGCGCCAGCAGTGAAAGGACTAGCGGGCACCAACGGGGGGAGCTGTTTTTT.

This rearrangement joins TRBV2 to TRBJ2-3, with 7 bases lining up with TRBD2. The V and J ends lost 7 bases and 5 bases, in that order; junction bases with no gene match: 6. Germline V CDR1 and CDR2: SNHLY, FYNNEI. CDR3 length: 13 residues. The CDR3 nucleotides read TGTGCCAGCACCCTGACTAGCCGAGATACGCAGTATTTT. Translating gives CASTLTSRDTQYF.

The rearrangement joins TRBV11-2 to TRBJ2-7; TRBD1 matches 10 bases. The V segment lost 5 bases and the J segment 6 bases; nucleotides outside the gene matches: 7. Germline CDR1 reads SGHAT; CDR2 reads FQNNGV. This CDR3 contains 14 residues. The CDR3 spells CASSGWDRGTEQYF. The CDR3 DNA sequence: TGTGCCAGCAGCGGGTGGGACAGGGGTACCGAGCAGTACTTC.

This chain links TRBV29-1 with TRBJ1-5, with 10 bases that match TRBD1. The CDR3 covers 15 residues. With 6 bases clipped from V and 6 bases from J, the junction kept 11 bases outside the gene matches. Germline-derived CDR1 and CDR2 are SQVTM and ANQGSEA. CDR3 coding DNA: TGCAGCGTATCGACAGGGGGCGCAGGTGGTCAGCCCCAGCATTTT. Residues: CSVSTGGAGGQPQHF.

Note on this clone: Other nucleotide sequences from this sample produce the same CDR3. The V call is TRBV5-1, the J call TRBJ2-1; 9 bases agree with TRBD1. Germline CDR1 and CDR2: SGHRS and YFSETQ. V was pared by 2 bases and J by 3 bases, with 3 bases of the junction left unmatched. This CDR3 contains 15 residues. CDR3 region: CASSFRDRDYNEQFF. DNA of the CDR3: TGCGCCAGCAGCTTTCGGGACAGGGACTACAATGAGCAGTTCTTC.

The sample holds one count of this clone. CDR3 coding DNA: TGTGCCATCAGGGGGGCCAAAGGGGACGTTAACACTGAAGCTTTCTTT. It encodes CAIRGAKGDVNTEAFF. The chain employs TRBV10-3 and TRBJ1-1, with D maybe TRBD1 (6 bases). CDR3 size: 16 residues. Germline V CDR1 and CDR2: ENHRY, SYGVKD. Trimming left V 6 bases short and J 2 bases short, with 19 bases between.

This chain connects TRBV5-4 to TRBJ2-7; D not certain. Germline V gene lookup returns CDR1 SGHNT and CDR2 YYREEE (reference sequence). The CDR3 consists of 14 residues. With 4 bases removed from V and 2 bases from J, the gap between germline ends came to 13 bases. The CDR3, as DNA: TGTGCCAGCAGCCCAGGTCGACCTCCCTACGAGCAGTACTTC. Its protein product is CASSPGRPPYEQYF.

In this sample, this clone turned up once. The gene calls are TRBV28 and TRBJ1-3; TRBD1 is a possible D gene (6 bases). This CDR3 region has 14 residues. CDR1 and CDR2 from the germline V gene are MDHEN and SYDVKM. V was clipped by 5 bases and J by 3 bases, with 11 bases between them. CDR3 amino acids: CASSKQGYGNTIYF. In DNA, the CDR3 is TGTGCCAGCAGTAAACAGGGATATGGAAACACCATATATTTT. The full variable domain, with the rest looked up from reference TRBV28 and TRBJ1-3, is DVKVTQSSRYLVKRTGEKVFLECVQDMDHENMFWYRQDPGLGLRLIYFSYDVKMKEKGDIPEGYSVSREKKERFSLILESASTNQTSMYLCASSKQGYGNTIYFGEGSWLTVV.

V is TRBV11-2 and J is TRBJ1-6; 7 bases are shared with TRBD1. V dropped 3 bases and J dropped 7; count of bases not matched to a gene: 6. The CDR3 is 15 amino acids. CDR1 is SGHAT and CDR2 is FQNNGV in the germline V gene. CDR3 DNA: TGTGCCAGCAGCTTTACAGGGGTTTTGAATTCACCCCTCCACTTT. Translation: CASSFTGVLNSPLHF.

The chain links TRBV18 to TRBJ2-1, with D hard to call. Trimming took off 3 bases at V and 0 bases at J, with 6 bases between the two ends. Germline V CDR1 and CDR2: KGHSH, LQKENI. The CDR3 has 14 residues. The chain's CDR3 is CASSPLDSYNEQFF. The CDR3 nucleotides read TGTGCCAGCTCACCCTTGGACTCCTACAATGAGCAGTTCTTC.